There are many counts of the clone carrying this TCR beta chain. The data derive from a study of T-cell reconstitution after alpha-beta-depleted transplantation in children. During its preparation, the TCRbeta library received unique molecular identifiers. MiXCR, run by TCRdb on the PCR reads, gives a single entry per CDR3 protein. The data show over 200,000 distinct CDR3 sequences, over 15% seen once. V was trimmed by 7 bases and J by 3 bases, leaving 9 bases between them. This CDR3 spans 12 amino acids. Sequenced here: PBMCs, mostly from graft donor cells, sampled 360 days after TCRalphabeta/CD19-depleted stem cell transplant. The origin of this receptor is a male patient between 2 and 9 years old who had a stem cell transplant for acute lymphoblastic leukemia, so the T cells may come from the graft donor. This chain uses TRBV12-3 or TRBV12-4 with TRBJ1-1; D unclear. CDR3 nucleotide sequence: TGTGCCAGCACTTTCCACTACACTGAAGCTTTCTTT. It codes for CASTFHYTEAFF.